Shown below are 25 T cell receptor beta chains from a single sample sequenced in a study of blood T cell repertoires in COVID-19. The protocol was immunoSEQ multiplex PCR, while the TCRdb copy is restricted to in-frame clones and leaves out a portion. There are fewer than 150,000 clones in the sample; approximately 90% occur only once, and roughly 9.6% lies in the top ten. Sequenced sample: peripheral blood. The receptor set was obtained from an elderly woman with acute or convalescent COVID-19.

The rearrangement joins TRBV6-5 to TRBJ2-5; D is possibly TRBD1 (6 bases). The germline V and J ends were trimmed by 6 bases and 0 bases, with 14 bases remaining between them. This CDR3 is 15 amino acids long. CDR1 and CDR2 (germline): MNHEY, SVGAGI. This chain's CDR3 is CASRSTGLHQETQYF. CDR3 coding DNA: TGTGCCAGCAGATCAACAGGGCTTCACCAAGAGACCCAGTACTTC.

This rearrangement joins TRBV7-3 to TRBJ2-7; TRBD1 matches at 11 bases. The CDR3 extends over 15 amino acids. Germline CDR1 SGHTA, CDR2 FQGTGA. Trimming removed 5 bases from V and 3 bases from J; junction bases left unmatched: 6. CDR3: CASSLGTGGLYEQYF. DNA of the CDR3: TGTGCCAGCAGCCTCGGGACAGGGGGACTCTACGAGCAGTACTTC.

The CDR3 sequence is CASSPRGPLSYEQYF. The CDR3, as DNA: TGTGCCAGCAGCCCCAGGGGGCCCCTATCCTACGAGCAGTACTTC. V gene TRBV7-2 combines with J gene TRBJ2-7; 8 nucleotides agree with TRBD1. This CDR3 has 15 amino acids. The trim removed 5 bases at V and 1 base at J, leaving 7 bases unmatched. Germline V gene data show CDR1 as SGHTA and CDR2 as FQGNSA.

This clone has a single count. The chain combines TRBV2 with TRBJ1-2; perhaps TRBD1 as D (5 bases). V was pared by 6 bases and J by 3 bases, with 14 bases between. The CDR3 length is 14 residues. From germline, CDR1 is SNHLY and CDR2 FYNNEI. As DNA, the CDR3 is TGTGCCAGCAGCCTGTCCCGGGGGGACTATGGCTACACCTTC. This codes for CASSLSRGDYGYTF.

The chain carries TRBV3-1 (or the pseudogene TRBV3-2) and TRBJ1-1; 11 bases map to TRBD1. This CDR3 comprises 17 residues. The V segment lost 3 bases and the J segment 5 bases; nucleotides outside the gene matches: 11. CDR1 is LGHDT and CDR2 is YNNKEL in the germline V gene (reference sequence). This CDR3 is CASSQMGQGVGRTEAFF. CDR3 in DNA: TGTGCCAGCAGCCAGATGGGACAGGGGGTGGGACGGACTGAAGCTTTCTTT.

This chain links TRBV2 with TRBJ2-2, with D perhaps matching TRBD1 (6 bases). CDR3 length: 14 residues. Germline V CDR1 and CDR2: SNHLY, FYNNEI. V dropped 8 bases and J dropped 5 bases, with 15 bases sitting between them. The CDR3 here is CASLPGDSTGELFF. The CDR3 nucleotides are TGTGCCAGCCTCCCAGGGGATTCAACCGGGGAGCTGTTTTTT.

The count of this clone is one. This sequence joins TRBV5-1 and TRBJ1-1; D might be TRBD1 (6 bases). With 6 bases removed from V and 0 bases from J, the gap between germline ends came to 15 bases. CDR3 length: 15 amino acids. Germline CDR1 reads SGHRS; CDR2 reads YFSETQ. Here the CDR3 reads CASKDSGALNTEAFF. DNA for the CDR3: TGCGCCAGCAAAGACTCAGGGGCTTTGAACACTGAAGCTTTCTTT.

This chain joins TRBV5-1 and TRBJ2-4, with 9 bases identical to TRBD1. CDR3 size: 16 residues. Germline values: CDR1 SGHRS, CDR2 YFSETQ. Unmatched junction bases numbered 7, after V lost 4 bases and J lost 2 bases. In DNA, the CDR3 is TGCGCCAGCAGCGAGGGACAGGGAAACTCCAAAAACATTCAGTACTTC. Translation gives CASSEGQGNSKNIQYF.

The chain combines TRBV18 with TRBJ1-2, with 7 nucleotides matching TRBD1. The CDR3 has 14 amino acids. CDR1 and CDR2 (germline): KGHSH, LQKENI. The V and J ends lost 6 bases and 8 bases, in that order; junction bases with no gene match: 12. CDR3 sequence: CASSFDRAALGYTF. CDR3 nucleotide sequence: TGTGCCAGCTCCTTCGACAGGGCCGCCCTCGGCTACACCTTC.

V gene TRBV6-2 or TRBV6-3 combines with J gene TRBJ1-4; 9 positions agree with TRBD1. The CDR3 totals 14 residues. With 5 bases clipped from V and 8 bases from J, the junction kept 6 bases outside the gene matches. Germline V gene sequence: CDR1 MNHEY, CDR2 SVGEGT. The CDR3 reads CASSDRGNIEKLFF. The DNA for the CDR3 is TGTGCCAGCAGTGACAGGGGGAACATCGAAAAACTGTTTTTT.

The chain is built from TRBV5-8 and TRBJ1-5; 9 bases are a match to TRBD1. The CDR3 has 15 residues. V lost 7 bases to trimming and J lost 2 bases; unmatched junction nucleotides: 7. From germline, CDR1 is SGHTS and CDR2 YDEGEE. CDR3 residues: CASRTGGAGNQPQHF. DNA for the CDR3: TGTGCCAGCCGCACAGGGGGCGCGGGCAATCAGCCCCAGCATTTT.

The chain couples TRBV7-3 to TRBJ2-1; 8 bases are shared with TRBD2. The CDR3 contains 17 residues. From germline, CDR1 is SGHTA and CDR2 FQGTGA. The ends lost 0 bases at V and 8 bases at J; junction bases unmatched: 12. In nucleotides, the CDR3 is TGTGCCAGCAGCTTAACCCCTCCGGGGCGGGGGGCCGATGAGCAGTTCTTC. Amino acids: CASSLTPPGRGADEQFF.

Turning to this clone: A read error may produce the germline difference seen at one junction end. The chain has TRBV7-9 and TRBJ2-5; 12 bases match TRBD2. The CDR3 is 14 amino acids. CDR1 is SEHNR, CDR2 FQNEAQ, per germline (reference sequence). The CDR3 loop reads CASSLAGGQETQYF. In DNA, the CDR3 is TGTGCCAGCAGCCTAGCGGGGGGGCAAGAGACCCAGTACTTC.

The gene calls are TRBV7-3 and TRBJ2-5; the D gene is possibly TRBD2 (6 bases). There are 16 residues in the CDR3. In germline, CDR1 is SGHTA, CDR2 FQGTGA. Trimming took off 0 bases at V and 5 bases at J, with 16 bases between the two ends. The CDR3 region is CASSLTGRGRGETQYF. The CDR3 region has the DNA TGTGCCAGCAGCTTAACGGGCCGGGGCCGGGGGGAGACCCAGTACTTC.

This clone was found once. The rearrangement uses TRBV7-2 and TRBJ1-3; D is perhaps TRBD1 (5 bases). Trimming took 1 base from V and 1 from J, leaving 8 bases between them. Looked up from germline, CDR1 is SGHTA and CDR2 is FQGNSA. The CDR3 has 15 residues. In nucleotides, the CDR3 is TGTGCCAGCAGCTTAGTCTCAGGGTCTGGAAACACCATATATTTT. This codes for CASSLVSGSGNTIYF.

This chain joins TRBV6-6 and TRBJ1-3; D is unresolved. This CDR3 is built from 13 residues. Per the germline V gene, CDR1 is MNHNY and CDR2 is SVGAGI (reference sequence). V was cut by 5 bases and J by 1 base, with 6 bases left in between. The CDR3 here is CASSPRSGNTIYF. The CDR3 nucleotides read TGTGCCAGCAGTCCCAGGTCTGGAAACACCATATATTTT.

V and J are TRBV7-2 and TRBJ2-5, with a tentative D call TRBD2 (5 bases). The germline V gene encodes CDR1 SGHTA and CDR2 FQGNSA. V was clipped by 4 bases and J by 5 bases, with 11 bases between them. The CDR3 sequence is 13 residues long. CDR3 region: CASSWERRETQYF. In nucleotides, the CDR3 is TGTGCCAGCAGCTGGGAGAGAAGGGAGACCCAGTACTTC.

Regarding this clone: Distinct nucleotide sequences in the sample also encode this CDR3. The chain links TRBV5-1 to TRBJ1-1; D may be TRBD1 (6 bases). Trimming took 4 bases from V and 8 from J, leaving 18 bases between them. This CDR3 comprises 14 residues. Germline V gene data show CDR1 as SGHRS and CDR2 as YFSETQ. CDR3 bases: TGCGCCAGCAGCCCTCTACAGGGATCGACCGAAGCTTTCTTT. This codes for CASSPLQGSTEAFF.

The V and J genes are TRBV11-3 and TRBJ1-1; weak D call: TRBD1 (6 bases). V shed 6 bases and J shed 3 bases, with 23 bases lying between them. The CDR3 length is 17 residues. CDR1 is SGHNT, CDR2 YENEEA, per germline. The DNA for the CDR3 is TGTGCCAGCAGAAAACGCTCGGACAGCTGGGTTGACACTGAAGCTTTCTTT. Translated: CASRKRSDSWVDTEAFF.

V is TRBV6-6 and J is TRBJ1-4, with 7 nucleotides matching TRBD1. V lost 5 bases to trimming and J lost 7 bases; unmatched junction nucleotides: 7. The CDR3 is 14 amino acids. CDR1 is MNHNY, CDR2 SVGAGI, per germline (reference sequence). The CDR3 is CASSRQGSGEKLFF. Here the CDR3 DNA reads TGTGCCAGCAGTCGACAGGGATCTGGTGAAAAACTGTTTTTT.

CDR3 sequence reads: CASSLGGTSGRETQYF. For the CDR3, the DNA is TGCGCCAGCAGCTTGGGGGGGACTAGCGGCCGGGAGACCCAGTACTTC. This sequence joins TRBV5-1 and TRBJ2-5; 11 bases are shared with TRBD2. V lost 0 bases to trimming and J lost 5 bases; unmatched junction nucleotides: 6. From germline, CDR1 is SGHRS and CDR2 YFSETQ. The CDR3 covers 16 residues.

V usage is TRBV7-9 and J usage is TRBJ1-4; D perhaps matches TRBD1 (5 bases). With 5 bases removed from V and 0 bases from J, the gap between germline ends came to 10 bases. CDR3 length: 15 residues. Germline-derived CDR1 and CDR2 are SEHNR and FQNEAQ (reference sequence). The CDR3 region is CASSRGQSTNEKLFF. CDR3 in DNA: TGTGCCAGCAGCCGTGGACAATCAACTAATGAAAAACTGTTTTTT.

This clone occurred many times. This chain joins TRBV7-3 and TRBJ1-1; perhaps TRBD1 as D (5 bases). With 6 bases removed from V and 3 bases from J, the gap between germline ends came to 17 bases. There are 15 residues in the CDR3. The germline V gene has CDR1 SGHTA and CDR2 FQGTGA. CDR3 loop: CASRSQGASDTEAFF. The CDR3 DNA sequence: TGTGCCAGCAGATCCCAAGGGGCGAGTGACACTGAAGCTTTCTTT.

The rearrangement joins TRBV12-3 or TRBV12-4 to TRBJ1-2, with D hard to call. V gave up 6 bases and J gave up 1 base, with 6 bases separating them. The CDR3 runs 12 residues. As DNA, the CDR3 is TGTGCCAGCAGCGCGGGTAACTATGGCTACACCTTC. This translates into CASSAGNYGYTF.

With regard to this clone: This CDR3 is also generated by other DNA sequences in the sample. The chain joins TRBV2 to TRBJ2-5; D might be TRBD1 (6 bases). This CDR3 region has 14 residues. Germline CDR1 and CDR2: SNHLY and FYNNEI. Trimming stripped 5 bases from V and 2 bases from J, with 12 bases between. The CDR3 loop reads CASSLQGSQETQYF. In nucleotides, the CDR3 is TGTGCCAGCAGTCTACAGGGTTCTCAAGAGACCCAGTACTTC.